A single sample gave rise to the 23 T cell receptor beta chains below, sequenced in a study of monozygotic twins with cystic fibrosis. Method: immunoSEQ multiplex PCR; TCRdb's copy keeps in-frame clones and lacks some. This sample yields fewer than 30,000 clones, of which around 81% are seen a single time; 0.7% to 0.9% belongs to the top ten. The material sequenced was blood. These receptors were taken from a girl aged 2-10 years with cystic fibrosis.

V gene TRBV10-1 combines with J gene TRBJ2-7, with TRBD1 identical over 8 bases. The CDR3 loop spans 13 amino acids. Germline V gives CDR1 WNHNN, CDR2 SYGVQD (reference sequence). Trimming took 8 bases from V and 2 from J; bases not matched to a gene: 5. Written as DNA, the CDR3 is TGCGCCAGCTCCCTGACAGGGGCCTACGAGCAGTACTTC. Protein: CASSLTGAYEQYF.

The V and J genes are TRBV9 and TRBJ1-2, with D hard to call. Germline V gene data show CDR1 as SGDLS and CDR2 as YYNGEE. The CDR3 spans 13 residues. The V and J ends lost 2 bases and 4 bases respectively, with 9 bases between them. The CDR3, as DNA: TGTGCCAGCAGCGTGGGTTCGGGCTATGGCTACACCTTC. Amino acid sequence: CASSVGSGYGYTF.

A few counts support this clone. V is TRBV5-4 and J is TRBJ1-5; D call uncertain. CDR3 length: 13 amino acids. Germline CDR1 is SGHNT and CDR2 is YYREEE (reference sequence). The V end was cut by 1 base, the J end by 7 bases, with 9 bases between. The CDR3 spells CASSLSGGQPQHF. In nucleotides, the CDR3 is TGTGCCAGCAGCTTGTCGGGTGGCCAGCCCCAGCATTTT.

V usage is TRBV6-6 and J usage is TRBJ2-7; no reliable D call. The CDR3 extends over 14 amino acids. Germline V gives CDR1 MNHNY, CDR2 SVGAGI (reference sequence). Trimming took 0 bases from V and 7 from J, leaving 13 bases between them. The CDR3 DNA reads TGTGCCAGCAGTTACTCCCCCGCCGGCCGGGAGCAGTACTTC. This gives the protein CASSYSPAGREQYF.

The V call is TRBV18, the J call TRBJ2-1; 14 bases fit TRBD2. The CDR3 covers 18 residues. Trimming took 4 bases from V and 8 from J; bases not matched to a gene: 13. Germline V gene lookup returns CDR1 KGHSH and CDR2 LQKENI. The CDR3 DNA reads as TGTGCCAGCTCACTAACCGGGACTAGCGGGAGTTTCTGGGATGAGCAGTTCTTC. It translates to CASSLTGTSGSFWDEQFF.

The genes are TRBV7-9 and TRBJ1-1; TRBD1 aligns across 8 bases. Germline values: CDR1 SEHNR, CDR2 FQNEAQ (reference sequence). The CDR3 loop spans 15 amino acids. The V gene end was trimmed by 5 bases and the J gene end by 6 bases; junction bases not matched to a gene: 11. CDR3 nucleotides: TGTGCCAGCAGCCCGCGGACAGGGAGAGTCTCTGAAGCTTTCTTT. Protein product: CASSPRTGRVSEAFF.

Only a few counts were recorded for this clone. The chain uses TRBV28 and TRBJ1-4; D is possibly TRBD1 (6 bases). Germline V gives CDR1 MDHEN, CDR2 SYDVKM. CDR3 length equals 15 residues. V lost 4 bases and J 1 base, leaving 10 bases between the germline ends. The CDR3 DNA is TGTGCCAGCAGTTCGGCAGGGGTAACTAATGAAAAACTGTTTTTT. It encodes CASSSAGVTNEKLFF.

The chain is built from TRBV19 and TRBJ1-5; D may be TRBD1 (6 bases). CDR3 size: 14 residues. Trimming stripped 5 bases from V and 0 bases from J, with 8 bases between. CDR1 is LNHDA, CDR2 SQIVND, per germline (reference sequence). The CDR3 here is CASSGQYSNQPQHF. Here the CDR3 DNA reads TGTGCCAGTAGTGGACAGTATAGCAATCAGCCCCAGCATTTT.

The rearrangement uses TRBV9 and TRBJ2-7, with D possibly being TRBD1 (6 bases). The CDR3 has 14 amino acids. CDR1 and CDR2 from the germline V gene are SGDLS and YYNGEE. V shed 3 bases and J shed 3 bases, with 13 bases lying between them. The CDR3 loop is CASSGRSDSYEQYF. The CDR3 region has the DNA TGTGCCAGCAGCGGGAGATCGGACAGCTACGAGCAGTACTTC.

V gene TRBV19 combines with J gene TRBJ1-1; no clear D. The CDR3 is 11 residues long. With 4 bases removed from V and 6 bases from J, the gap between germline ends came to 6 bases. The germline V gene has CDR1 LNHDA and CDR2 SQIVND (reference sequence). CDR3 coding DNA: TGTGCCAGTAGTAGCCAAGCTGAAGCTTTCTTT. It translates to CASSSQAEAFF.

V gene TRBV10-3 combines with J gene TRBJ2-7; TRBD2 aligns across 7 bases. Germline assignment: CDR1 ENHRY and CDR2 SYGVKD. The CDR3 is 16 residues long. After removal of 2 bases from V and 1 base from J, the junction contained 8 bases not matched to a gene. CDR3 sequence: CAISERWRESSYEQYF. CDR3 sequence (DNA): TGTGCCATCAGTGAGCGGTGGCGGGAGAGTTCCTACGAGCAGTACTTC.

The chain couples TRBV7-9 to TRBJ1-1; tentatively, D is TRBD1 (5 bases). Germline V lookup: CDR1 SEHNR, CDR2 FQNEAQ (reference sequence). The CDR3 is 15 amino acids. Trimming removed 1 base at V and 3 bases at J, with 12 bases between. DNA for the CDR3: TGTGCCAGCAGCTTAGGAGCAGGGCAGGACACTGAAGCTTTCTTT. Translated: CASSLGAGQDTEAFF.

The gene calls are TRBV29-1 and TRBJ2-1; D not certain. CDR1 and CDR2 from the germline V gene are SQVTM and ANQGSEA. The CDR3 length is 11 residues. V was shortened by 4 bases and J by 0 bases, with 1 base between the two germline ends. The CDR3: CSVASYNEQFF. The CDR3 region has the DNA TGCAGCGTTGCCTCCTACAATGAGCAGTTCTTC.

The rearrangement links TRBV30 to TRBJ1-5; D possibly corresponds to TRBD1 (6 bases). The CDR3 is 16 amino acids. V lost 2 bases, J lost 1 base, and 15 bases lay in between. Per germline, CDR1 GTSNPN and CDR2 SVGIG (reference sequence). CDR3 DNA sequence: TGTGCCTGGAGTAGGGGGGGCTTAGGGAGCAATCAGCCCCAGCATTTT. Protein product: CAWSRGGLGSNQPQHF. Based on the CDR3 plus reference TRBV30 and TRBJ1-5, the full variable domain is SQTIHQWPATLVQPVGSPLSLECTVEGTSNPNLYWYRQAAGRGLQLLFYSVGIGQISSEVPQNLSASRPQDRQFILSSKKLLLSDSGFYLCAWSRGGLGSNQPQHFGDGTRLSIL.

The rearrangement joins TRBV6-5 to TRBJ1-5; maybe TRBD1 (5 bases). This CDR3 comprises 14 residues. Germline values: CDR1 MNHEY, CDR2 SVGAGI. V lost 4 bases and J 2 bases, leaving 9 bases between the germline ends. The CDR3 region is CASSSGRGNQPQHF. The CDR3 coding sequence is TGTGCCAGCAGTTCTGGCAGGGGCAATCAGCCCCAGCATTTT.

The gene calls are TRBV19 and TRBJ1-6; tentative D call: TRBD1 (5 bases). The CDR3 loop spans 14 amino acids. Germline CDR1 and CDR2: LNHDA and SQIVND (reference sequence). Trimming took 10 bases from V and 8 from J, leaving 18 bases between them. The CDR3 loop reads CATTVTVGHSPLHF. DNA of the CDR3: TGTGCCACCACGGTGACAGTTGGGCATTCACCCCTCCACTTT.

The V call is TRBV6-5, the J call TRBJ2-2; D might be TRBD1 (5 bases). The V end was cut by 2 bases, the J end by 4 bases, with 5 bases between. Looked up from germline, CDR1 is MNHEY and CDR2 is SVGAGI. This CDR3 has 13 residues. CDR3 protein: CASSYRGTGELFF. CDR3 coding DNA: TGTGCCAGCAGTTACAGGGGCACCGGGGAGCTGTTTTTT.

The count of this clone is one. This chain joins TRBV18 and TRBJ2-7; 7 bases agree with TRBD1. This CDR3 spans 15 amino acids. Trimming removed 5 bases from V and 4 bases from J; junction bases left unmatched: 11. Germline V gene data show CDR1 as KGHSH and CDR2 as LQKENI. Here the CDR3 reads CASSTETGYNYEQYF. The CDR3 nucleotides read TGTGCCAGCTCAACGGAGACAGGGTATAATTACGAGCAGTACTTC. The complete variable domain, with remaining parts taken from reference TRBV18 and TRBJ2-7, reads NAGVMQNPRHLVRRRGQEARLRCSPMKGHSHVYWYRQLPEEGLKFMVYLQKENIIDESGMPKERFSAEFPKEGPSILRIQQVVRGDSAAYFCASSTETGYNYEQYFGPGTRLTVT.

The chain recombines TRBV4-2 with TRBJ1-5; D is ambiguous. CDR1 and CDR2 (germline): LGHNA, YNFKEQ. V shed 4 bases and J shed 2 bases, with 15 bases lying between them. The CDR3 extends over 16 amino acids. The DNA for the CDR3 is TGTGCCAGCAGCCCAAACCTCCAACGAGGCAATCAGCCCCAGCATTTT. Its translation is CASSPNLQRGNQPQHF.

The chain is built from TRBV15 and TRBJ1-1; possible D gene TRBD1, 6 bases. This CDR3 has 13 amino acids. V dropped 0 bases and J dropped 6 bases, with 8 bases sitting between them. The germline V gene encodes CDR1 LNHNV and CDR2 YYDKDF (reference sequence). The CDR3 DNA is TGTGCCACCAGCAGAGATAGGGGGGCTGAAGCTTTCTTT. Translated: CATSRDRGAEAFF.

This CDR3 reads CASSYPPTPGNTEAFF. CDR3 DNA: TGTGCCAGCAGTTACCCACCCACCCCAGGGAACACTGAAGCTTTCTTT. This rearrangement joins TRBV6-6 to TRBJ1-1; no clear D. The germline V and J ends were trimmed by 2 bases and 1 base, with 14 bases remaining between them. Germline CDR1 is MNHNY and CDR2 is SVGAGI (reference sequence). This CDR3 has 16 amino acids.

In its sample, this clone was seen once. The CDR3 region is CASHGPQETQYF. Written as DNA, the CDR3 is TGTGCCAGCCACGGGCCCCAAGAGACCCAGTACTTC. This rearrangement joins TRBV6-1 to TRBJ2-5; D call uncertain. V was pared by 8 bases and J by 1 base, with 8 bases between. CDR1 is MNHNS, CDR2 SASEGT, per germline. The CDR3 totals 12 residues.

The genes are TRBV11-3 and TRBJ2-3, with 9 nucleotides matching TRBD1. Losses at the gene ends were 0 bases for V and 5 bases for J; bases not matched to a gene: 6. In germline, CDR1 is SGHNT, CDR2 YENEEA. This CDR3 is built from 16 residues. The CDR3 DNA follows: TGTGCCAGCAGCTTAGATCTACAGGGGGCGAGAGATACGCAGTATTTT. It yields the protein CASSLDLQGARDTQYF.